The TCR beta chain under discussion was sequenced for a study of T cells after somatic rescue of genetic block. Produced via immunoSEQ multiplex PCR; TCRdb's table is partial and in-frame only. The sample yields under 150,000 clones, 85% to 95% seen once. The CDR3 runs 14 residues. Per germline, CDR1 SGHTS and CDR2 YDEGEE. The V and J ends lost 4 bases and 3 bases, in that order; junction bases with no gene match: 6. V usage is TRBV5-8 and J usage is TRBJ2-7; 8 positions match TRBD2. The clonotype originates from a young woman. The sequenced sample consisted of peripheral blood mononuclear cells (PBMCs). CDR3 in DNA: TGTGCCAGCAGCATGCGGGGGGTACTCTACGAGCAGTACTTC. Its translation is CASSMRGVLYEQYF.